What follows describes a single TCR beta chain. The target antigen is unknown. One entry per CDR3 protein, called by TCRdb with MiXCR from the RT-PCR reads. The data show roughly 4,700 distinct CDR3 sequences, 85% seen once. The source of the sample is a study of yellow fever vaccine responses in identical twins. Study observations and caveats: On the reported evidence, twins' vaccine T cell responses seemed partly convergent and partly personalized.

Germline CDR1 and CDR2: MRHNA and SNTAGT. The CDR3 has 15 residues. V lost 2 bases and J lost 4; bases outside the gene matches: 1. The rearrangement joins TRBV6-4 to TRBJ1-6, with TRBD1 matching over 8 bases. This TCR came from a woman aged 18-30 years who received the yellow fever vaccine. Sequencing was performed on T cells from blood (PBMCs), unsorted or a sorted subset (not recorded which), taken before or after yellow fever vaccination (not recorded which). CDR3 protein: CASSDGQGYNSPLHF. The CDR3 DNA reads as TGTGCCAGCAGTGACGGACAGGGATATAATTCACCCCTCCACTTT.